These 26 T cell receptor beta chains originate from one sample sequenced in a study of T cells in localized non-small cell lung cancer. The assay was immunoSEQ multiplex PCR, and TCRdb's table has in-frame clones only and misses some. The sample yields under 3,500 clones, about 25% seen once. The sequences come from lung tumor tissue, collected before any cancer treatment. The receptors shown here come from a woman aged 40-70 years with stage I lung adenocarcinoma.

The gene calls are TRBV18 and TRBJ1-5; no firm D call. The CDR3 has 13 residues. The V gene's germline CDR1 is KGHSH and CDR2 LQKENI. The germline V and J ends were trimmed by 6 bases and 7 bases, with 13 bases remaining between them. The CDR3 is CASSHEREQPQHF. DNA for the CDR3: TGTGCCAGCTCCCACGAGAGGGAACAGCCCCAGCATTTT.

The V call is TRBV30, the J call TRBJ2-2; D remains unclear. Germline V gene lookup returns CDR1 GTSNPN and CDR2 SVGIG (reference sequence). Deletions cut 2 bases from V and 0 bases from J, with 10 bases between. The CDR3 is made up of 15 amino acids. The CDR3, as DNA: TGTGCCTGGAGTAAGTACAGACCGAACACCGGGGAGCTGTTTTTT. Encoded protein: CAWSKYRPNTGELFF.

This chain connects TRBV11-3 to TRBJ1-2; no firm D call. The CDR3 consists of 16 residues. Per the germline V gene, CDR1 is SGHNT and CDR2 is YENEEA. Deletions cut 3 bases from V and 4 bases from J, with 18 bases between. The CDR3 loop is CASSFSGIYEAYGYTF. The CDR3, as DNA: TGTGCCAGCAGCTTCTCTGGGATTTACGAGGCCTATGGCTACACCTTC.

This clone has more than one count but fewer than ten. The CDR3 DNA is TGTGCCAGCAGCTTAGAGCCGGGGAAGAATGAGCAGTTCTTC. This codes for CASSLEPGKNEQFF. This rearrangement joins TRBV11-3 to TRBJ2-1; tentative D call: TRBD2 (5 bases). Per the germline V gene, CDR1 is SGHNT and CDR2 is YENEEA. Trimming removed 0 bases at V and 7 bases at J, with 10 bases between. This CDR3 is built from 14 residues. The full variable domain, completed using reference TRBV11-3 and TRBJ2-1, is EAGVVQSPRYKIIEKKQPVAFWCNPISGHNTLYWYLQNLGQGPELLIRYENEEAVDDSQLPKDRFSAERLKGVDSTLKIQPAELGDSAVYLCASSLEPGKNEQFFGPGTRLTVL.

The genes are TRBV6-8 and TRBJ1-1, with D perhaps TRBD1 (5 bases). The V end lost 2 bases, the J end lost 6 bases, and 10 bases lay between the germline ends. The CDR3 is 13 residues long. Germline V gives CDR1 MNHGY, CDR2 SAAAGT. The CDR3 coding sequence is TGTGCCAGCAGTTACACCAAAGGGGCTGAAGCTTTCTTT. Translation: CASSYTKGAEAFF.

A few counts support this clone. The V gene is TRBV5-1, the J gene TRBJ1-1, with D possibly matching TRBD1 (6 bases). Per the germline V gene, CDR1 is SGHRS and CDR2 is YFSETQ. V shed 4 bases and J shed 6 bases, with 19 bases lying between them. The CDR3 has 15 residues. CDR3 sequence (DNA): TGCGCCAGCAGCCCGGGAACAGGGAGGCTGGCTGAAGCTTTCTTT. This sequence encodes CASSPGTGRLAEAFF.

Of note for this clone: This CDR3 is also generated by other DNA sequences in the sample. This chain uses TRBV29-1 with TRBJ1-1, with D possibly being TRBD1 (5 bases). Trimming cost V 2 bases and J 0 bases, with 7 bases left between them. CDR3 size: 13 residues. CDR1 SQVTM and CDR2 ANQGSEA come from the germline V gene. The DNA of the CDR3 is TGCAGCGTTGAACGGGGGTTGAACACTGAAGCTTTCTTT. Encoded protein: CSVERGLNTEAFF.

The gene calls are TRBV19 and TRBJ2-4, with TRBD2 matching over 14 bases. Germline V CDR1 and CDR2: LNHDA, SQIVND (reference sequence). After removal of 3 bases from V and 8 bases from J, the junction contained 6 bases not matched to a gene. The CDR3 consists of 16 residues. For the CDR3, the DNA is TGTGCCAGTAGTATTCTCCAGACTAGCGGGAGGGACATTCAGTACTTC. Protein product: CASSILQTSGRDIQYF.

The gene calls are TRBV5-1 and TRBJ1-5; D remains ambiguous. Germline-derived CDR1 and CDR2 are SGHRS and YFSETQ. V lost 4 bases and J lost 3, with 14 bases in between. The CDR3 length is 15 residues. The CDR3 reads CASSPDLGSNQPQHF. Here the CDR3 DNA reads TGCGCCAGCAGCCCGGATCTTGGATCCAATCAGCCCCAGCATTTT.

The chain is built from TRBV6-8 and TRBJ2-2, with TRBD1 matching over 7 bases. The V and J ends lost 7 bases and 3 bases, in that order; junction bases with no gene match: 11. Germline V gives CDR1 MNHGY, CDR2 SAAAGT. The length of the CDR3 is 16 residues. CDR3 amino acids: CASTLRVQGDTGELFF. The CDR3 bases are TGTGCCAGCACGCTCCGGGTCCAGGGGGACACCGGGGAGCTGTTTTTT.

The CDR3 DNA follows: TGTGCCAGCAGCCGGGAGGGGGGAAGATGGACCCAGTACTTC. It encodes CASSREGGRWTQYF. The chain has TRBV13 and TRBJ2-5; 8 bases line up with TRBD2. Losses at the gene ends were 5 bases for V and 7 bases for J; bases not matched to a gene: 9. The CDR3 sequence is 14 residues long. Germline V gene sequence: CDR1 PRHDT, CDR2 FYEKMQ (reference sequence).

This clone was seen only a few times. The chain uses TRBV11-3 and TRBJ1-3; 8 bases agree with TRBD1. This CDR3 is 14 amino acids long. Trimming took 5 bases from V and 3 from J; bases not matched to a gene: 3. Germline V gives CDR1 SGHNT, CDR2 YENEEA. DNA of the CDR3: TGTGCCAGCAGCCGGACAGGGAGTGGAAACACCATATATTTT. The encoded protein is CASSRTGSGNTIYF.

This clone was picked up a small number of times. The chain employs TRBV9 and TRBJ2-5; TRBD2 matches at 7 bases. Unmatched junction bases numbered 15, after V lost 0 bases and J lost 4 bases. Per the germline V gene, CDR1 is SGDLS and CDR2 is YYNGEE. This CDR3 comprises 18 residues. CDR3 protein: CASSVGYGLAADRETQYF. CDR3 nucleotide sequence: TGTGCCAGCAGCGTAGGTTATGGGCTAGCGGCCGATAGAGAGACCCAGTACTTC.

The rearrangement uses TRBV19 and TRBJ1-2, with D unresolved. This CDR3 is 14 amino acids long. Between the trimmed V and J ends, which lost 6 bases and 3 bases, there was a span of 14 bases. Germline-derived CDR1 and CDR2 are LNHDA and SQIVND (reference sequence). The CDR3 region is CASRNRELYYGYTF. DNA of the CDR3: TGTGCCAGTAGGAATCGAGAGCTCTACTATGGCTACACCTTC.

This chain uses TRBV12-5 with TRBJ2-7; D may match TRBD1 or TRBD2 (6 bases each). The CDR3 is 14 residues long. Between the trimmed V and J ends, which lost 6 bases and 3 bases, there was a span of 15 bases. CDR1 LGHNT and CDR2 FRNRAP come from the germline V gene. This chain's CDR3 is CASGTGDTFYEQYF. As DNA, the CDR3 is TGTGCTAGTGGCACGGGGGACACTTTCTACGAGCAGTACTTC. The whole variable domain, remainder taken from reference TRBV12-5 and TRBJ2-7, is DARVTQTPRHKVTEMGQEVTMRCQPILGHNTVFWYRQTMMQGLELLAYFRNRAPLDDSGMPKDRFSAEMPDATLATLKIQPSEPRDSAVYFCASGTGDTFYEQYFGPGTRLTVT.

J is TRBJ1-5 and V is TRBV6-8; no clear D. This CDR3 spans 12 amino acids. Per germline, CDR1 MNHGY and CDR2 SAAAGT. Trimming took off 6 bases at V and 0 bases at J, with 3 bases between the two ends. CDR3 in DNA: TGTGCCAGCAGAAATAGCAATCAGCCCCAGCATTTT. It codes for CASRNSNQPQHF.

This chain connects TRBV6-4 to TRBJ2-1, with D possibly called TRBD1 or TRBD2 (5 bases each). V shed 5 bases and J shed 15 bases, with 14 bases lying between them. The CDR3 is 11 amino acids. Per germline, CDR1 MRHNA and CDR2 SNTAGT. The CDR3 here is CASSYVGPMFF. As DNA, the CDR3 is TGTGCCAGCAGTTACGTGGGACCCATGTTCTTC.

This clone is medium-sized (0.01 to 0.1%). The CDR3 sequence: CASSREGGRWTQYF. In DNA form, the CDR3 reads TGTGCCAGCAGCCGGGAGGGGGGAAGATGGACCCAGTACTTC. The chain is built from TRBV9 and TRBJ2-5, with 8 bases matching TRBD2. The CDR3 contains 14 residues. The germline V gene encodes CDR1 SGDLS and CDR2 YYNGEE. With V trimmed by 4 bases and J by 7 bases, 9 bases remained unmatched.

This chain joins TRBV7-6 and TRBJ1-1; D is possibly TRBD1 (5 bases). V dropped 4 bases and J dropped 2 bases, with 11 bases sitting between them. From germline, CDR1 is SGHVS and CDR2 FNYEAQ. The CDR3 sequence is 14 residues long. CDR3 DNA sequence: TGTGCCAGCAGCTGGGGCAGAGGTAACACTGAAGCTTTCTTT. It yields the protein CASSWGRGNTEAFF.

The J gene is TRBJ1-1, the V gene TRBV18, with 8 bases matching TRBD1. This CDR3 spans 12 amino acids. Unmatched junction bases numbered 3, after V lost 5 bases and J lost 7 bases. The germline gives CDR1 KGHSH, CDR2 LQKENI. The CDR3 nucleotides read TGTGCCAGCTCAACAGGACAGGGTGAAGCTTTCTTT. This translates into CASSTGQGEAFF.

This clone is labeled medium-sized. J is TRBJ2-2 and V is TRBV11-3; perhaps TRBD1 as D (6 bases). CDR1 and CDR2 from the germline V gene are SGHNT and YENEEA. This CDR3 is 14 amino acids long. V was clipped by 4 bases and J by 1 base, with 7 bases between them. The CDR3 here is CASSSTGNTGELFF. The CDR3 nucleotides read TGTGCCAGCAGCTCGACAGGGAACACCGGGGAGCTGTTTTTT.

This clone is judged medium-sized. CDR3 sequence reads: CASRLDERNEKLFF. CDR3 in DNA: TGTGCCAGCAGACTGGACGAACGTAATGAAAAACTGTTTTTT. V usage is TRBV6-8 and J usage is TRBJ1-4; no clear D gene. The CDR3 extends over 14 amino acids. CDR1 and CDR2 from the germline V gene are MNHGY and SAAAGT. Trimming pared 6 bases from V and 4 bases from J, leaving 12 bases between.

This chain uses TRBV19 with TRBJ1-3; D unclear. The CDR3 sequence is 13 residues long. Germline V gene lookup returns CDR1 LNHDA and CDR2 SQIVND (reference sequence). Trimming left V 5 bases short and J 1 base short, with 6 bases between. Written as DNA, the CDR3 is TGTGCCAGTAGTCCAGCATCTGGAAACACCATATATTTT. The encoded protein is CASSPASGNTIYF. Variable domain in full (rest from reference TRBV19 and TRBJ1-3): DGGITQSPKYLFRKEGQNVTLSCEQNLNHDAMYWYRQDPGQGLRLIYYSQIVNDFQKGDIAEGYSVSREKKESFPLTVTSAQKNPTAFYLCASSPASGNTIYFGEGSWLTVV.

Here the CDR3 DNA reads TGCGCCAGCAGTGAGTCGAGGGGGTGGAACACTGAAGCTTTCTTT. Encoded protein: CASSESRGWNTEAFF. The genes are TRBV10-2 and TRBJ1-1; D is perhaps TRBD1 (6 bases). From germline, CDR1 is WSHSY and CDR2 SAAADI. The CDR3 covers 15 residues. The germline V and J ends were trimmed by 0 bases and 1 base, with 9 bases remaining between them.

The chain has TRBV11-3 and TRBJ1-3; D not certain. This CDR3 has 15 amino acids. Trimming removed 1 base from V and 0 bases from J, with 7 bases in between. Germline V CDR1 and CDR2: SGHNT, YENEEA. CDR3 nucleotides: TGTGCCAGCAGCTTAGGGGGAAGCTCTGGAAACACCATATATTTT. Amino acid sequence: CASSLGGSSGNTIYF.

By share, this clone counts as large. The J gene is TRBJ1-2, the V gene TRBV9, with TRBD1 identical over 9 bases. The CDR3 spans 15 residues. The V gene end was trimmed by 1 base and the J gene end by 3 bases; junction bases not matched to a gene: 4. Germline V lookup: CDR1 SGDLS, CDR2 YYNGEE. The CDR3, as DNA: TGTGCCAGCAGCGTATCACAGGGGGCTGACTATGGCTACACCTTC. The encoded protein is CASSVSQGADYGYTF.